This passage covers 28 T cell receptor beta chains from one sample sequenced in a study of T cells in Graves' hyperthyroidism and ophthalmopathy. Amplification yielded TCR beta CDR3 regions, with RNA transcripts as the source. The study used the HTBI primer set for a first-round RT-PCR of the TCR CDR3. TCRdb re-called the multiplex PCR reads through MiXCR, storing one row per CDR3 protein. The repertoire holds roughly 660,000 distinct CDR3 sequences, with roughly a sixth as singletons. The sample comprised blood. The source of these receptors is a man aged 50 to 59 with Graves' hyperthyroidism.

Comment on this clonotype: This is likely a read error, given that the CDR3 carries no conserved phenylalanine or tryptophan at its end. V and J are TRBV27 and TRBJ1-3; D may be TRBD1 (6 bases). The CDR3 contains 16 residues. Per the germline V gene, CDR1 is MNHEY and CDR2 is SMNVEV (reference sequence). V was clipped by 5 bases and J by 1 base, with 15 bases between them. The CDR3 loop is CASSTRMGASGNTIYS. The CDR3 DNA sequence: TGTGCCAGCAGTACGAGGATGGGGGCGTCTGGAAACACCATATATTCT.

With respect to this clonotype: Since a much larger clone is just one base distant, this may be a read error. The chain employs TRBV11-2 and TRBJ2-7, with 8 bases matching TRBD2. This CDR3 is 15 amino acids long. Per germline, CDR1 SGHAT and CDR2 FQNNGV. CDR3 sequence reads: CASSPIGTSTYEQCF. The CDR3 region has the DNA TGTGCCAGCAGCCCAATCGGGACTAGTACTTACGAGCAGTGCTTC.

The chain employs TRBV29-1 and TRBJ2-3, with no clear D. The CDR3 sequence is 12 residues long. V lost 0 bases, J lost 4 bases, and 5 bases lay in between. Germline lookup yields CDR1 SQVTM and CDR2 ANQGSEA. The DNA for the CDR3 is TGCAGCGTTGAAGATGGCTCAGATACGCAGTATTTT. Translating it yields CSVEDGSDTQYF.

CDR3 sequence reads: CSAAGLGTGELFF. CDR3 coding DNA: TGCAGCGCTGCCGGACTAGGGACCGGGGAGCTGTTTTTT. The chain has TRBV29-1 and TRBJ2-2; 7 positions match TRBD2. CDR1 is SQVTM and CDR2 is ANQGSEA in the germline V gene. V was pared by 7 bases and J by 5 bases, with 7 bases of the junction left unmatched. This CDR3 has 13 amino acids.

This clonotype was seen ten or more times. The rearrangement uses TRBV2 and TRBJ2-3; D may correspond to TRBD1 or TRBD2 (5 bases each). Trimming pared 7 bases from V and 5 bases from J, leaving 16 bases between. This CDR3 spans 14 amino acids. CDR1 SNHLY and CDR2 FYNNEI come from the germline V gene. CDR3 residues: CASKGDAARDTQYF. CDR3 sequence (DNA): TGTGCCAGCAAAGGGGACGCCGCCAGAGATACGCAGTATTTT.

There are a few counts of this clonotype. In nucleotides, the CDR3 is TGTGCCAGCAGTCTGACCCCGAATCCCCTAGCGGGAGCCTACGAGCAGTACTTC. It codes for CASSLTPNPLAGAYEQYF. V usage is TRBV6-4 and J usage is TRBJ2-7; 10 nucleotides match TRBD2. The junction had 15 bases not matched to a gene; V was cut back by 5 bases and J by 2 bases. Germline CDR1 and CDR2: MRHNA and SNTAGT. This CDR3 region has 18 residues.

As to this clonotype: This sequence may be a read error, since a much larger clone differs from it by one base. This chain's CDR3 is CASSVEAGSYNEQYF. CDR3 nucleotides: TGTGCCAGCAGCGTAGAGGCAGGCTCCTACAATGAGCAGTACTTC. V and J are TRBV9 and TRBJ2-1; no definite D call. The end of the DNA is better explained by TRBJ2-7, so the J call may be wrong. Germline V gene lookup returns CDR1 SGDLS and CDR2 YYNGEE. CDR3 length equals 15 residues.

This clonotype has a handful of counts. This sequence joins TRBV19 and TRBJ1-5; tentatively, D is TRBD1 (5 bases). CDR1 is LNHDA, CDR2 SQIVND, per germline (reference sequence). CDR3 length: 16 residues. V was cut by 5 bases and J by 4 bases, with 18 bases left in between. The CDR3 nucleotides read TGTGCCAGTAGTCGCTGGGACCCGAGGGAAAATCAGCCCCAGCATTTT. Translation gives CASSRWDPRENQPQHF.

This clonotype appeared many times. The chain joins TRBV19 to TRBJ1-1, with 8 bases lining up with TRBD1. V lost 6 bases and J lost 1; bases outside the gene matches: 16. Looked up from germline, CDR1 is LNHDA and CDR2 is SQIVND (reference sequence). The CDR3 is made up of 18 amino acids. This chain's CDR3 is CASRPTGDRISWNTEAFF. The CDR3 bases are TGTGCCAGTAGGCCGACAGGGGACAGAATTAGTTGGAACACTGAAGCTTTCTTT.

The chain has TRBV7-2 and TRBJ2-6; no firm D call. Trimming pared 3 bases from V and 4 bases from J, leaving 13 bases between. Germline loops: CDR1 SGHTA, CDR2 FQGNSA. The CDR3 consists of 16 residues. The CDR3 nucleotides are TGTGCCAGCAGCTTCCAAGCGAAGTCCGGGGCCAACGTCCTGACTTTC. Protein: CASSFQAKSGANVLTF.

This clonotype was seen repeatedly, ten times or more. The chain combines TRBV28 with TRBJ2-1; 9 bases are shared with TRBD1. CDR1 MDHEN and CDR2 SYDVKM come from the germline V gene. J was trimmed by 6 bases and V by 8 bases; bases with no gene match: 8. The CDR3 is 14 residues long. The CDR3 here is CASFRTGVFNEQFF. CDR3 in DNA: TGTGCCAGCTTCAGGACAGGGGTTTTCAATGAGCAGTTCTTC. Drawing the rest from reference TRBV28 and TRBJ2-1, the complete variable domain is DVKVTQSSRYLVKRTGEKVFLECVQDMDHENMFWYRQDPGLGLRLIYFSYDVKMKEKGDIPEGYSVSREKKERFSLILESASTNQTSMYLCASFRTGVFNEQFFGPGTRLTVL.

This clonotype was counted ten times or more. V is TRBV6-4 and J is TRBJ2-1, with TRBD2 matching 11 bases. V shed 2 bases and J 1 base; nucleotides not matched to a gene: 4. CDR3 length: 17 amino acids. Germline-derived CDR1 and CDR2 are MRHNA and SNTAGT. In DNA, the CDR3 is TGTGCCAGCAGTGACATCGCTAGCGGGAGGTCCTACAATGAGCAGTTCTTC. Translated: CASSDIASGRSYNEQFF.

The V and J genes are TRBV2 and TRBJ1-3; no firm D call. The CDR3 contains 11 residues. CDR1 is SNHLY and CDR2 is FYNNEI in the germline V gene. V was cut by 8 bases and J by 4 bases, with 6 bases left in between. DNA of the CDR3: TGTGCCAGCTTGATGGGAAACACCATATATTTT. It is translated as CASLMGNTIYF. Supplemented by reference TRBV2 and TRBJ1-3, the full variable domain reads EPEVTQTPSHQVTQMGQEVILRCVPISNHLYFYWYRQILGQKVEFLVSFYNNEISEKSEIFDDQFSVERPDGSNFTLKIRSTKLEDSAMYFCASLMGNTIYFGEGSWLTVV.

This clonotype turned up a few times. The chain is built from TRBV20-1 and TRBJ1-2; tentatively, D is TRBD1 (5 bases). Germline CDR1 and CDR2: DFQATT and SNEGSKA (reference sequence). V was clipped by 5 bases and J by 2 bases, with 18 bases between them. The length of the CDR3 is 15 residues. The CDR3 region is CSAPPRGMENYGYTF. CDR3 bases: TGCAGTGCTCCCCCTCGGGGGATGGAGAACTATGGCTACACCTTC.

With respect to this clonotype: This clone may be a read error of a much larger clone one base away. This chain uses TRBV28 with TRBJ2-7; 8 bases match TRBD1. Germline V gene data show CDR1 as MDHEN and CDR2 as SYDVKM. The CDR3 has 15 residues. V lost 1 base and J lost 9; bases outside the gene matches: 11. The CDR3 is CASSLYTGGFDGQYF. The DNA of the CDR3 is TGTGCCAGCAGTTTATACACAGGGGGTTTTGACGGGCAGTACTTC.

The chain joins TRBV9 to TRBJ1-5; 8 positions match TRBD1. Per germline, CDR1 SGDLS and CDR2 YYNGEE. The CDR3 length is 14 residues. J was trimmed by 7 bases and V by 4 bases; bases with no gene match: 7. The CDR3 DNA follows: TGTGCCAGCAGCTCGACAGGGGTTGGACAGCCCCAGCATTTT. It encodes CASSSTGVGQPQHF.

The V gene is TRBV27, the J gene TRBJ1-2, with a possible D match to TRBD1 (6 bases). With 0 bases removed from V and 0 bases from J, the gap between germline ends came to 8 bases. This CDR3 comprises 15 residues. Germline values: CDR1 MNHEY, CDR2 SMNVEV (reference sequence). The chain's CDR3 is CASSLSWGPNYGYTF. CDR3 DNA sequence: TGTGCCAGCAGTTTATCGTGGGGGCCTAACTATGGCTACACCTTC.

V gene TRBV19 combines with J gene TRBJ2-7; D remains unclear. Germline V gene data show CDR1 as LNHDA and CDR2 as SQIVND (reference sequence). Trimming left V 7 bases short and J 4 bases short, with 14 bases between. The CDR3 spans 13 residues. Written as DNA, the CDR3 is TGTGCCAGTAATCCTAGTTTCGGTTACGAGCAGTACTTC. As protein: CASNPSFGYEQYF.

This clonotype was recorded a few times. J is TRBJ2-1 and V is TRBV3-1; 7 bases are shared with TRBD2. Unmatched junction bases numbered 11, after V lost 6 bases and J lost 6 bases. Germline values: CDR1 LGHDT, CDR2 YNNKEL (reference sequence). This CDR3 is 15 amino acids long. The CDR3 coding sequence is TGTGCCAGCAGTTTAAGTGGGAGGGAGGTCAATGAGCAGTTCTTC. It encodes CASSLSGREVNEQFF.

In its sample, this clonotype was seen a few times. This chain connects TRBV11-1 to TRBJ2-1; D uncertain. The CDR3 covers 14 residues. Trimming removed 7 bases at V and 2 bases at J, with 12 bases between. Per the germline V gene, CDR1 is SGHAT and CDR2 is FQDESV (reference sequence). For the CDR3, the DNA is TGTGCCAGCAAGGCGAGTGGGACCTACAATGAGCAGTTCTTC. Translating it yields CASKASGTYNEQFF.

This chain joins TRBV20-1 and TRBJ2-5; D gene uncertain. This CDR3 is built from 10 residues. Germline lookup yields CDR1 DFQATT and CDR2 SNEGSKA (reference sequence). V gave up 7 bases and J gave up 4 bases, with 7 bases separating them. As DNA, the CDR3 is TGCAGTGTCCGAGCAGAGACCCAGTACTTC. It translates to CSVRAETQYF.

This clonotype has a count of ten or more. This rearrangement joins TRBV6-2 or TRBV6-3 to TRBJ1-5, with no clear D. V was trimmed by 2 bases and J by 0 bases, leaving 8 bases between them. Per the germline V gene, CDR1 is MNHEY and CDR2 is SVGEGT. The CDR3 extends over 15 amino acids. The CDR3 DNA reads TGTGCCAGCAGTTACGGCCGAAATAGCAATCAGCCCCAGCATTTT. Translated, it gives CASSYGRNSNQPQHF.

This clonotype was counted only a few times. The chain couples TRBV5-4 to TRBJ2-5, with 10 nucleotides matching TRBD2. Germline V lookup: CDR1 SGHNT, CDR2 YYREEE (reference sequence). This CDR3 contains 16 residues. J was trimmed by 2 bases and V by 1 base; bases with no gene match: 5. CDR3 DNA: TGTGCCAGCAGCTTGAAACTAGCGGGGTTACAAGAGACCCAGTACTTC. It translates to CASSLKLAGLQETQYF.

In its sample, this clonotype was seen a few times. The chain couples TRBV25-1 to TRBJ2-1, with TRBD2 matching over 8 bases. V trimming: 9 bases; J trimming: 2 bases; junction bases outside the gene matches: 6. Germline V gene lookup returns CDR1 MGHDK and CDR2 SYGVNS. The CDR3 is 14 residues long. The CDR3 coding sequence is TGTGCCAGTCCCGGGACTAGGCCCTACAATGAGCAGTTCTTC. Translated: CASPGTRPYNEQFF. The entire variable domain, with the rest obtained from reference TRBV25-1 and TRBJ2-1, is as follows: EADIYQTPRYLVIGTGKKITLECSQTMGHDKMYWYQQDPGMELHLIHYSYGVNSTEKGDLSSESTVSRIRTEHFPLTLESARPSHTSQYLCASPGTRPYNEQFFGPGTRLTVL.

This clonotype appeared a few times. Here the CDR3 DNA reads TGCGCCAGCAGCCACCCCAGCCCCGGACAGGCAACGAGAACTATCAGCACAGATACGCAGTATTTT. Its protein product is CASSHPSPGQATRTISTDTQYF. This sequence joins TRBV4-1 and TRBJ2-3; 7 bases are shared with TRBD1. V lost 3 bases, J lost 0 bases, and 24 bases stayed unmatched. The CDR3 contains 22 residues. Germline assignment: CDR1 MGHRA and CDR2 YSYEKL.

Here the CDR3 DNA reads TGTGCCAGCAGGTCCCAGACTAGCGGAGGAAATGAGCAGTTCTTC. Amino acids: CASRSQTSGGNEQFF. The chain recombines TRBV28 with TRBJ2-1, with 9 bases fitting TRBD2. Germline V lookup: CDR1 MDHEN, CDR2 SYDVKM. The CDR3 is made up of 15 amino acids. V shed 6 bases and J 7 bases; nucleotides not matched to a gene: 10.

The chain couples TRBV11-3 to TRBJ2-7; 12 nucleotides agree with TRBD2. This CDR3 contains 16 residues. CDR1 is SGHNT and CDR2 is YENEEA in the germline V gene. J gave up 11 bases and V 5 bases, and 16 bases lay outside the gene matches. In DNA, the CDR3 is TGTGCCAGCAGCCCCGACCCCCCGACTAGCGGGAGTCGAGAGTACTTC. Translated: CASSPDPPTSGSREYF.

The rearrangement uses TRBV30 and TRBJ2-7; 10 bases fit TRBD2. Per germline, CDR1 GTSNPN and CDR2 SVGIG (reference sequence). V was pared by 3 bases and J by 9 bases, with 8 bases of the junction left unmatched. This CDR3 contains 13 residues. As DNA, the CDR3 is TGTGCCTGGAGAGGGGTAGCGGGAGGTTCGCAGTACTTC. This codes for CAWRGVAGGSQYF.